Each of the 15 T cell receptor beta chains below was sequenced from the same sample in a study of cytomegalovirus exposure and HLA in healthy donors. The PCR used 60 Vbeta and 13 Jbeta primers. Assay: immunoSEQ multiplex PCR; the TCRdb copy retains only in-frame clones and omits some. The table includes fewer than 200,000 clones, approximately 71% detected once. Sample: PBMCs. Source of these receptors: a male donor in good health and CMV-seronegative.

The CDR3 here is CASSLAGGRAGNTIYF. The CDR3 bases are TGTGCCAGCAGCTTGGCAGGCGGCAGGGCTGGAAACACCATATATTTT. This chain uses TRBV5-6 with TRBJ1-3, with a tentative D call TRBD1 (5 bases). CDR3 length: 16 residues. V lost 0 bases to trimming and J lost 2 bases, with 12 bases between them. Germline V gives CDR1 SGHDT, CDR2 YYEEEE. Supplemented by reference TRBV5-6 and TRBJ1-3, the full variable domain reads DAGVTQSPTHLIKTRGQQVTLRCSPKSGHDTVSWYQQALGQGPQFIFQYYEEEERQRGNFPDRFSGHQFPNYSSELNVNALLLGDSALYLCASSLAGGRAGNTIYFGEGSWLTVV.

The genes are TRBV5-6 and TRBJ1-6, with a weak D call TRBD1 (6 bases). The V gene lost 4 bases and the J gene lost 5 bases, with 19 bases spanning the gap. From germline, CDR1 is SGHDT and CDR2 YYEEEE. The CDR3 loop spans 17 amino acids. The CDR3 loop reads CASSPRGGRGNNSPLHF. In nucleotides, the CDR3 is TGTGCCAGCAGCCCGCGTGGTGGGAGGGGGAATAATTCACCCCTCCACTTT. Complete variable domain (other parts from reference TRBV5-6 and TRBJ1-6): DAGVTQSPTHLIKTRGQQVTLRCSPKSGHDTVSWYQQALGQGPQFIFQYYEEEERQRGNFPDRFSGHQFPNYSSELNVNALLLGDSALYLCASSPRGGRGNNSPLHFGNGTRLTVT.

In this sample, this clone turned up a few times. This sample includes further DNA sequences coding for the same CDR3. The genes are TRBV2 and TRBJ2-7; no definite D call. Per germline, CDR1 SNHLY and CDR2 FYNNEI. Deletions cut 3 bases from V and 1 base from J, with 4 bases between. There are 12 residues in the CDR3. This CDR3 reads CASSEQSYEQYF. CDR3 DNA sequence: TGTGCCAGCAGTGAGCAGTCCTACGAGCAGTACTTC.

This chain connects TRBV4-3 to TRBJ1-3; a possible D gene is TRBD1 (5 bases). The CDR3 is 15 amino acids. The germline V gene has CDR1 LGHNA and CDR2 YSLEER. Trimming left V 4 bases short and J 0 bases short, with 10 bases between. CDR3 nucleotide sequence: TGCGCCAGCAGCCCAGGGACTCGCTCTGGAAACACCATATATTTT. It yields the protein CASSPGTRSGNTIYF.

The chain couples TRBV28 to TRBJ2-1; 7 bases agree with TRBD2. J was trimmed by 9 bases and V by 2 bases; bases with no gene match: 10. Germline-derived CDR1 and CDR2 are MDHEN and SYDVKM. This CDR3 region has 15 residues. CDR3 residues: CASSLAREDGGEQFF. CDR3 in DNA: TGTGCCAGCAGTTTAGCACGGGAGGACGGGGGTGAGCAGTTCTTC.

This clone was recorded only once. The CDR3 sequence is CASRSGLAGGNEQFF. Here the CDR3 DNA reads TGTGCCAGCAGAAGCGGGCTAGCGGGGGGAAATGAGCAGTTCTTC. V and J are TRBV6-1 and TRBJ2-1; 11 bases are shared with TRBD2. This CDR3 contains 15 residues. CDR1 MNHNS and CDR2 SASEGT come from the germline V gene. V was clipped by 6 bases and J by 7 bases; unmatched bases: 8.

This chain joins TRBV7-2 and TRBJ1-3; D remains unclear. CDR3 size: 16 residues. Trimming removed 5 bases from V and 0 bases from J, with 14 bases in between. The germline V gene encodes CDR1 SGHTA and CDR2 FQGNSA. CDR3 region: CASSRETALSGNTIYF. In nucleotides, the CDR3 is TGTGCCAGCAGCAGAGAAACAGCACTCTCTGGAAACACCATATATTTT.

This sequence joins TRBV4-2 and TRBJ1-5; tentatively, D is TRBD1 (5 bases). This CDR3 region has 16 residues. Trimming removed 3 bases at V and 0 bases at J, with 12 bases between. Germline V gives CDR1 LGHNA, CDR2 YNFKEQ. For the CDR3, the DNA is TGTGCCAGCAGCCACGCCACAGGTTATAGCAATCAGCCCCAGCATTTT. This codes for CASSHATGYSNQPQHF.

This CDR3 is CASSLQGAYEQYF. The CDR3 bases are TGTGCCAGCAGCTTACAAGGGGCCTACGAGCAGTACTTC. The V gene is TRBV7-9, the J gene TRBJ2-7, with D tentatively TRBD1 (5 bases). Germline V gives CDR1 SEHNR, CDR2 FQNEAQ (reference sequence). CDR3 length equals 13 residues. V shed 2 bases and J shed 2 bases, with 7 bases lying between them.

The rearrangement joins TRBV7-2 to TRBJ2-7; D ambiguous. The CDR3 consists of 11 residues. Germline lookup yields CDR1 SGHTA and CDR2 FQGNSA. Trimming shortened V by 5 bases and J by 4 bases, and 6 bases separated the two germline ends. CDR3 bases: TGTGCCAGCAGCGCCCAGTACGAGCAGTACTTC. Translation: CASSAQYEQYF. The full variable domain, with the rest looked up from reference TRBV7-2 and TRBJ2-7, is GAGVSQSPSNKVTEKGKDVELRCDPISGHTALYWYRQSLGQGLEFLIYFQGNSAPDKSGLPSDRFSAERTGGSVSTLTIQRTQQEDSAVYLCASSAQYEQYFGPGTRLTVT.

The table lists this clone with a count of one. The chain combines TRBV6-5 with TRBJ1-2, with D maybe TRBD1 (5 bases). Germline V gene sequence: CDR1 MNHEY, CDR2 SVGAGI. The CDR3 consists of 16 residues. Trimming removed 2 bases at V and 2 bases at J, with 15 bases between. The CDR3 spells CASSYRHSRGNYGYTF. CDR3 DNA: TGTGCCAGCAGTTACCGGCACTCCCGGGGGAACTATGGCTACACCTTC.

The gene calls are TRBV20-1 and TRBJ2-1, with no clear D. With 4 bases removed from V and 7 bases from J, the gap between germline ends came to 5 bases. The CDR3 is made up of 10 amino acids. Germline values: CDR1 DFQATT, CDR2 SNEGSKA (reference sequence). The CDR3, as DNA: TGCAGTGCTATGTTAAATGAGCAGTTCTTC. Translated, it gives CSAMLNEQFF.

This clone has more than one count but fewer than ten. The gene calls are TRBV5-6 and TRBJ1-1; D ambiguous. Deletions cut 1 base from V and 4 bases from J, with 11 bases between. CDR1 and CDR2 from the germline V gene are SGHDT and YYEEEE. The CDR3 length is 14 residues. As DNA, the CDR3 is TGTGCCAGCAGCTTGACGGTGCTTACCACTGAAGCTTTCTTT. Translation gives CASSLTVLTTEAFF. The full variable domain, in which reference TRBV5-6 and TRBJ1-1 provide the parts outside the CDR3, is DAGVTQSPTHLIKTRGQQVTLRCSPKSGHDTVSWYQQALGQGPQFIFQYYEEEERQRGNFPDRFSGHQFPNYSSELNVNALLLGDSALYLCASSLTVLTTEAFFGQGTRLTVV.

Here the CDR3 DNA reads TGTGCCAGCAGCTTTGGCGCGGGGAACACTGAAGCTTTCTTT. Protein sequence: CASSFGAGNTEAFF. The rearrangement joins TRBV7-9 to TRBJ1-1, with D unclear. The CDR3 is 14 amino acids. V was shortened by 3 bases and J by 1 base, with 9 bases between the two germline ends. In germline, CDR1 is SEHNR, CDR2 FQNEAQ (reference sequence).

The CDR3 sequence: CASRAGLSIDAQYF. CDR3 coding DNA: TGTGCCAGCAGGGCGGGACTTTCGATAGACGCCCAGTACTTC. V gene TRBV27 combines with J gene TRBJ2-5; D might be TRBD2 (6 bases). The CDR3 has 14 residues. Germline V gene lookup returns CDR1 MNHEY and CDR2 SMNVEV (reference sequence). Trimming left V 6 bases short and J 9 bases short, with 20 bases between.